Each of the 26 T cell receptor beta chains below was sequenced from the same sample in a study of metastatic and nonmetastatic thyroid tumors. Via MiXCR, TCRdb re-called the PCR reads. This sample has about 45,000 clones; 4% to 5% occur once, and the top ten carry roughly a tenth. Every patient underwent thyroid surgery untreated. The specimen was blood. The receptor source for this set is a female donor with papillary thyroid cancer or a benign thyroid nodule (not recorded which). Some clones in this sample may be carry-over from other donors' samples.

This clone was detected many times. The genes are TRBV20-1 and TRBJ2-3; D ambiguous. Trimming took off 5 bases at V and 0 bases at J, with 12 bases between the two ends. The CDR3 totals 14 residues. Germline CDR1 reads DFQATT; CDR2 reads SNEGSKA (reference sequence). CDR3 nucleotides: TGCAGTGCTCCCTCTGCCGCAAGCACAGATACGCAGTATTTT. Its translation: CSAPSAASTDTQYF.

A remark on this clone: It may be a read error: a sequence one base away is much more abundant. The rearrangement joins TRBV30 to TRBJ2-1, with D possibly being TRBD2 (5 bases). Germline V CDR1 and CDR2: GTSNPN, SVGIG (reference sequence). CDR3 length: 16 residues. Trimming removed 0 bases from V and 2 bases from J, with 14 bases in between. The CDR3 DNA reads TGTGCCTGGAGTGTTTGTGACTACCTGCCCTACAATGAGCAGTTCTTC. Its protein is CAWSVCDYLPYNEQFF. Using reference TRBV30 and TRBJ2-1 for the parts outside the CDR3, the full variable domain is SQTIHQWPATLVQPVGSPLSLECTVEGTSNPNLYWYRQAAGRGLQLLFYSVGIGQISSEVPQNLSASRPQDRQFILSSKKLLLSDSGFYLCAWSVCDYLPYNEQFFGPGTRLTVL.

The CDR3 spells CARSTRGTEIGYTF. The CDR3 nucleotides read TGTGCCAGAAGCACGCGGGGGACAGAAATTGGCTACACCTTC. The chain employs TRBV9 and TRBJ1-2, with 7 nucleotides matching TRBD1. Germline V lookup: CDR1 SGDLS, CDR2 YYNGEE. V trimming: 8 bases; J trimming: 7 bases; junction bases outside the gene matches: 14. The CDR3 is 14 amino acids.

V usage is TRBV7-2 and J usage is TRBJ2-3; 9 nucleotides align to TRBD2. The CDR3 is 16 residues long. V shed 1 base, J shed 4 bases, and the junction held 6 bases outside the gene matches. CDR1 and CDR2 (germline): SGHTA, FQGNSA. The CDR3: CASSLDSGSNSDTQYF. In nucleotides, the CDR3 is TGTGCCAGCAGCTTAGATAGCGGGAGTAACTCAGATACGCAGTATTTT.

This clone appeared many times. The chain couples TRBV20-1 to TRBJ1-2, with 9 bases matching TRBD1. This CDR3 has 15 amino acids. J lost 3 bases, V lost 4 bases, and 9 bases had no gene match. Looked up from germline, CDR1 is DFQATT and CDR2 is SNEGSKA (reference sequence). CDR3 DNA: TGCAGTGCTACCAGTCCCGGGACAGGGCACTATGGCTACACCTTC. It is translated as CSATSPGTGHYGYTF.

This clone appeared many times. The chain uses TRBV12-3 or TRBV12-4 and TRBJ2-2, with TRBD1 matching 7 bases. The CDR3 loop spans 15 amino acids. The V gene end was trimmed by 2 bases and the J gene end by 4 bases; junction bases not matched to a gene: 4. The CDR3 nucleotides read TGTGCCAGCAGTTTAACGGCAGGGGGCACCGGGGAGCTGTTTTTT. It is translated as CASSLTAGGTGELFF.

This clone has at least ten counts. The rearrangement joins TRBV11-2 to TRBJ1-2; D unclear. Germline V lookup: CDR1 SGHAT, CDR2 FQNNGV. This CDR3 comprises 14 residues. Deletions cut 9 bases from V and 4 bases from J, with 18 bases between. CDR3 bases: TGTGCCAGTCGACCCTTAGGGAAACTCTATGGCTACACCTTC. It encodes CASRPLGKLYGYTF.

The CDR3 DNA follows: TGTGCCAGCAGCTTGGGACAGCAAATGAACACTGAAGCTTTCTTT. Its translation: CASSLGQQMNTEAFF. This rearrangement joins TRBV7-6 to TRBJ1-1, with TRBD1 matching over 7 bases. CDR1 is SGHVS and CDR2 is FNYEAQ in the germline V gene. This CDR3 contains 15 residues. J lost 0 bases, V lost 3 bases, and 4 bases had no gene match. The full variable domain, its missing parts supplied by reference TRBV7-6 and TRBJ1-1, is GAGVSQSPRYKVTKRGQDVALRCDPISGHVSLYWYRQALGQGPEFLTYFNYEAQQDKSGLPNDRFSAERPEGSISTLTIQRTEQRDSAMYRCASSLGQQMNTEAFFGQGTRLTVV.

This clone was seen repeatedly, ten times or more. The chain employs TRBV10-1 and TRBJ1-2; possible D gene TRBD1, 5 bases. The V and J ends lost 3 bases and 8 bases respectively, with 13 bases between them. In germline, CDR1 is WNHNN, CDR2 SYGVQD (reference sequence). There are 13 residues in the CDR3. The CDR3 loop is CASSEGRDRGYTF. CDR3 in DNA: TGCGCCAGCAGTGAAGGGAGGGACCGCGGCTACACCTTC.

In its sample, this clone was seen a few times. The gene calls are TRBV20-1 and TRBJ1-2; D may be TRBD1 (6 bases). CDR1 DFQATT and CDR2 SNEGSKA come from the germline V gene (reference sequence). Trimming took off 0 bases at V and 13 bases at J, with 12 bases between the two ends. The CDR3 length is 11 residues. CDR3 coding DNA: TGCAGTGCTAGAGACGCAGGGGCCTCCACCTTC. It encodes CSARDAGASTF.

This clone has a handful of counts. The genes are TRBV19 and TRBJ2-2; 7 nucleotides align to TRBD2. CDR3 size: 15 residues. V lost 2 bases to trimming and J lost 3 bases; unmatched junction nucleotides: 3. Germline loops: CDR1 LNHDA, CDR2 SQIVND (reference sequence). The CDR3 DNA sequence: TGTGCCAGTAGTATATGGGGGGGATACACCGGGGAGCTGTTTTTT. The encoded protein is CASSIWGGYTGELFF. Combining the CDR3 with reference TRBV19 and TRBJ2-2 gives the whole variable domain DGGITQSPKYLFRKEGQNVTLSCEQNLNHDAMYWYRQDPGQGLRLIYYSQIVNDFQKGDIAEGYSVSREKKESFPLTVTSAQKNPTAFYLCASSIWGGYTGELFFGEGSRLTVL.

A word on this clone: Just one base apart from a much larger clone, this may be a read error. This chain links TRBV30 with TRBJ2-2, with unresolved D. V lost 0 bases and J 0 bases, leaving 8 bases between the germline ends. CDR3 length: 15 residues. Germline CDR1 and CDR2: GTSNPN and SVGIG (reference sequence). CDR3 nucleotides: TGTGCCTGGAGTGTGTCGGGCGCGAACACCGGGGAGCTGTTTTTT. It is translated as CAWSVSGANTGELFF.

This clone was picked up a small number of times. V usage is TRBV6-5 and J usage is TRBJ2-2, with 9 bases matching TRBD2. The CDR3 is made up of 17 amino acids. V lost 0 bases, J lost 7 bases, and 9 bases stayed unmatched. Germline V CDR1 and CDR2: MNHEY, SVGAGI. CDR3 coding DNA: TGTGCCAGCAGTTACTCCCCCAGCGGGGGGATAGACGGGGAGCTGTTTTTT. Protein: CASSYSPSGGIDGELFF.

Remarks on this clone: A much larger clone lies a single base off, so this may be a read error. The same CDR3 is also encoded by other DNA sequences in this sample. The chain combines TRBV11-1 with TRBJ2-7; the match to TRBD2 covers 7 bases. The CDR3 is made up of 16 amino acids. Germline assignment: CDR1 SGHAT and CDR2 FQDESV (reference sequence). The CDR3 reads CANSIRGGLAGDEQYF. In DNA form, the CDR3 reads TGTGCCAACAGCATTCGTGGTGGACTCGCGGGAGACGAGCAGTACTTC.

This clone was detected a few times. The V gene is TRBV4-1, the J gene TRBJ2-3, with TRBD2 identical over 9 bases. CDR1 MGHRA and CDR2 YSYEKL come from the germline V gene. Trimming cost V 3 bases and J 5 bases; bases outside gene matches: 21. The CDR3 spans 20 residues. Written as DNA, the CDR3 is TGCGCCAGCAGCCATCCCGGCGGTAGCGGGAGCGAGCGGGGCCTAGATACGCAGTATTTT. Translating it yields CASSHPGGSGSERGLDTQYF.

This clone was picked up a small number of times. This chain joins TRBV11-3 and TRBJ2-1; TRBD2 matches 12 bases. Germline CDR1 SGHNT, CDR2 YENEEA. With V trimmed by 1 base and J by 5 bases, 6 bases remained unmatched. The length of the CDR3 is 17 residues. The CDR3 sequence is CASSLGGLAGPHNEQFF. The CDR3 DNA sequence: TGTGCCAGCAGCTTAGGAGGACTAGCGGGACCCCACAATGAGCAGTTCTTC.

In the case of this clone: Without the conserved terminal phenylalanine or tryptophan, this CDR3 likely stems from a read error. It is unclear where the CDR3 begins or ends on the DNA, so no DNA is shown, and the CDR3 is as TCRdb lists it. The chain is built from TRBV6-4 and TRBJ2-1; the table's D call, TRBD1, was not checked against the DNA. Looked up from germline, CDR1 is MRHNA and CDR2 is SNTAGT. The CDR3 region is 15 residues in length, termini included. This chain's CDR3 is CASSDDRGPYNEHFS.

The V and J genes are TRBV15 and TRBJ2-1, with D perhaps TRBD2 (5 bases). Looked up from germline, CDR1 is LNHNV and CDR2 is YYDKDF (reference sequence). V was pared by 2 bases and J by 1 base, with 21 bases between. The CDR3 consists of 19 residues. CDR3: CATSRYGVPVLGSYNEQFF. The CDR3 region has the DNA TGTGCCACCAGCAGATATGGGGTTCCGGTACTAGGATCCTACAATGAGCAGTTCTTC.

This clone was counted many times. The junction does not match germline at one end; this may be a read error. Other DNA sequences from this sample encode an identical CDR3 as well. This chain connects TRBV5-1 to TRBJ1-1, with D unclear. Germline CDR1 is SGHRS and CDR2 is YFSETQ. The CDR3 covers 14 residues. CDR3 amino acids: CASSLAQTNTEAFF. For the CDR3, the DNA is TGCGCCAGCAGCTTGGCGCAGACGAACACTGAGGCTTTCTTT. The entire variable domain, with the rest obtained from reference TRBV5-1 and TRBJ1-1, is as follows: KAGVTQTPRYLIKTRGQQVTLSCSPISGHRSVSWYQQTPGQGLQFLFEYFSETQRNKGNFPGRFSGRQFSNSRSEMNVSTLELGDSALYLCASSLAQTNTEAFFGQGTRLTVV.

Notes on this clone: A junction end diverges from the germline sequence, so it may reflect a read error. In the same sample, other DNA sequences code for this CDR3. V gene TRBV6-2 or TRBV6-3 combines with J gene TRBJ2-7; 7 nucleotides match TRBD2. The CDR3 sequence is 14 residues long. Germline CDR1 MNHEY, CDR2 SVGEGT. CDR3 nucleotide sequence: TGTGCAAGCAGTTACGGGGGGTCCCTCTACGAGCAGTACTTC. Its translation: CASSYGGSLYEQYF.

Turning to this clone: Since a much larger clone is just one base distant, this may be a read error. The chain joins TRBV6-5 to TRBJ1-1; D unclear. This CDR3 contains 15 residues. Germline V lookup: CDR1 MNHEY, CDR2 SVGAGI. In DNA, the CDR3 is TGTGCCGGCAGTTACTCCAGGCGGCTCGGGACTGAAGCTTTCTTT. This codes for CAGSYSRRLGTEAFF.

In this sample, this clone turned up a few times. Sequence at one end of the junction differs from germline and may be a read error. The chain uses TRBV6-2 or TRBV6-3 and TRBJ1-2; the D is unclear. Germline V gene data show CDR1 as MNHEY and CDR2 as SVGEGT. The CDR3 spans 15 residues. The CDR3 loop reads CASSPSEIMNYGYTF. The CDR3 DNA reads TGTGCCAGCAGCCCCTCGGAGATTATGAACTATGGTTACACCTTC.

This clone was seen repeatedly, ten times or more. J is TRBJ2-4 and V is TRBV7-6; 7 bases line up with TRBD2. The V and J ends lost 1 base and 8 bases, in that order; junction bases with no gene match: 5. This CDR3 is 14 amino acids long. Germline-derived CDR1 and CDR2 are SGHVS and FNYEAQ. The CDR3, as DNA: TGTGCCAGCAGCTTAGTATGGGGGGGGGACATTCAGTACTTC. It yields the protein CASSLVWGGDIQYF.

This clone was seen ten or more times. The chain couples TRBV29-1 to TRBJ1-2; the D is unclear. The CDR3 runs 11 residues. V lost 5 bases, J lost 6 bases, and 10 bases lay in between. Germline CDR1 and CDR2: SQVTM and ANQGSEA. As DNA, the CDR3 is TGCAGCGTTAACGGGATTAATGGCTACACCTTC. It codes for CSVNGINGYTF.

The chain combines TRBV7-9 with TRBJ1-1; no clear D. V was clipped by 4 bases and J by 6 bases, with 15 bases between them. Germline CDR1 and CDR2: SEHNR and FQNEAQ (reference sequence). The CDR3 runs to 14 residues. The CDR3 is CASSSIGWAAEAFF. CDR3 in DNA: TGTGCCAGCAGCTCCATAGGATGGGCAGCTGAAGCTTTCTTT.

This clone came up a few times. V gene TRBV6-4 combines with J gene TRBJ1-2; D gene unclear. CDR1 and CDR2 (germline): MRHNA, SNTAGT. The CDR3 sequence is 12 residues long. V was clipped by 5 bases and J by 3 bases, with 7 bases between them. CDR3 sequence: CASSSGYYGYTF. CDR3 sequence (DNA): TGTGCCAGCAGTTCAGGTTACTATGGCTACACCTTC.